The 10 T cell receptor beta chains presented below share a single source sample, sequenced in a study of beta chain features in type 1 diabetes. The isolated RNA, all of it, was reverse transcribed, so expressed TCRB transcripts were what got sequenced. Profiled with immunoSEQ multiplex PCR; TCRdb holds only in-frame clones, not every one. The sample includes a few hundred thousand clones, 14% of them seen just once. Input material: central memory CD4+ T cells from blood. These receptors all come from a man aged 30-40 years in good health.

This clone turned up a few times. V is TRBV11-2 and J is TRBJ2-2; 7 bases agree with TRBD1. J gave up 9 bases and V 5 bases, and 18 bases lay outside the gene matches. CDR3 length: 17 amino acids. The V gene's germline CDR1 is SGHAT and CDR2 FQNNGV. The CDR3 region has the DNA TGTGCCAGCAGCCGGGGTCGGACGAGACAGGGTCAGTGGGAGCTGTTTTTT. Translating it yields CASSRGRTRQGQWELFF.

V and J are TRBV6-5 and TRBJ2-7; 7 bases match TRBD1. The germline CDR1 and CDR2 sequences are MNHEY and SVGAGI. The CDR3 contains 15 residues. V gave up 0 bases and J gave up 0 bases; unmatched junction bases: 2. CDR3 in DNA: TGTGCCAGCAGTTACTCCGGGACAGTCTCCTACGAGCAGTACTTC. Its protein product is CASSYSGTVSYEQYF.

This clone has just a few counts. The V call is TRBV27, the J call TRBJ1-1; no clear D gene. The CDR3 consists of 15 residues. The germline CDR1 and CDR2 sequences are MNHEY and SMNVEV (reference sequence). The ends were cut back, 5 bases at V and 1 base at J, with 14 bases in the middle. The CDR3 coding sequence is TGTGCCAGCAGTCACCCCAGGACGGGGAACACTGAAGCTTTCTTT. This translates into CASSHPRTGNTEAFF.

The chain combines TRBV4-3 with TRBJ2-5, with 8 positions matching TRBD2. The CDR3 has 15 residues. V gave up 3 bases and J gave up 4 bases; unmatched junction bases: 7. CDR1 is LGHNA, CDR2 YSLEER, per germline. The CDR3 sequence is CASSHGAGDGETQYF. The CDR3 DNA is TGCGCCAGCAGCCACGGAGCGGGGGACGGAGAGACCCAGTACTTC.

V is TRBV30 and J is TRBJ1-5; 9 bases match TRBD1. The CDR3 is 17 residues long. Per the germline V gene, CDR1 is GTSNPN and CDR2 is SVGIG (reference sequence). With V trimmed by 2 bases and J by 4 bases, 12 bases remained unmatched. The CDR3: CAWSIKVGQGRNQPQHF. CDR3 DNA: TGTGCCTGGAGTATAAAAGTGGGACAGGGCCGTAATCAGCCCCAGCATTTT.

V usage is TRBV5-6 and J usage is TRBJ1-1; D gene ambiguous. The V and J ends lost 1 base and 7 bases respectively, with 14 bases between them. In germline, CDR1 is SGHDT, CDR2 YYEEEE. There are 14 residues in the CDR3. Here the CDR3 reads CASSLRNSINEAFF. Written as DNA, the CDR3 is TGTGCCAGCAGCTTGAGGAACTCCATTAATGAAGCTTTCTTT.

The rearrangement joins TRBV9 to TRBJ2-1; the match to TRBD2 covers 9 bases. The CDR3 runs 14 residues. The trim removed 3 bases at V and 6 bases at J, leaving 4 bases unmatched. Germline CDR1 and CDR2: SGDLS and YYNGEE. CDR3 DNA sequence: TGTGCCAGCAGCGATGCGGGGGGGCCCAATGAGCAGTTCTTC. Amino acids: CASSDAGGPNEQFF. Complete variable domain (other parts from reference TRBV9 and TRBJ2-1): DSGVTQTPKHLITATGQRVTLRCSPRSGDLSVYWYQQSLDQGLQFLIQYYNGEERAKGNILERFSAQQFPDLHSELNLSSLELGDSALYFCASSDAGGPNEQFFGPGTRLTVL.

J is TRBJ2-5 and V is TRBV9, with unresolved D. The CDR3 is made up of 15 amino acids. Germline V CDR1 and CDR2: SGDLS, YYNGEE. V dropped 0 bases and J dropped 5 bases, with 14 bases sitting between them. Here the CDR3 reads CASSVAPGAKETQYF. Written as DNA, the CDR3 is TGTGCCAGCAGCGTAGCTCCCGGAGCGAAGGAGACCCAGTACTTC.

This clone showed up just a few times. This sequence joins TRBV5-1 and TRBJ2-3; TRBD1 is a possible D gene (5 bases). V gave up 4 bases and J gave up 2 bases, with 14 bases separating them. The germline gives CDR1 SGHRS, CDR2 YFSETQ. The CDR3 is made up of 15 amino acids. CDR3 region: CASSRAQGVTDTQYF. The CDR3, as DNA: TGCGCCAGCAGCAGGGCCCAGGGCGTCACAGATACGCAGTATTTT.

This clone has a handful of counts. The gene calls are TRBV29-1 and TRBJ2-7; 13 nucleotides match TRBD2. J gave up 7 bases and V 6 bases, and 9 bases lay outside the gene matches. Looked up from germline, CDR1 is SQVTM and CDR2 is ANQGSEA. There are 14 residues in the CDR3. CDR3 sequence: CSVRLAGGPGEQYF. Written as DNA, the CDR3 is TGCAGCGTCCGACTAGCGGGGGGCCCGGGAGAGCAGTACTTC.